Detailed here is one TCR beta chain. As yet, its antigen is unknown. Alongside a J-beta primer mix, a sample-barcoded 5' primer served in a second PCR lasting about 6 to 12 cycles. From the 5' RACE reads, TCRdb called clonotypes with MiXCR, one entry per CDR3 protein. The repertoire holds hundreds of thousands of distinct CDR3 sequences, with 48% as singletons. The data were obtained in a study of blood T cells in healthy people across ages. General observations from the study: Diversity estimated from one million T cells was considered an underestimate.

The ends were cut back, 4 bases at V and 10 bases at J, with 24 bases in the middle. This CDR3 has 16 amino acids. The germline CDR1 and CDR2 sequences are SGDLS and YYNGEE. This chain joins TRBV9 and TRBJ2-1; D could derive from TRBD1 or TRBD2 (6 bases each). The source of this sequence is a man younger than 40 in good health. Sample: blood. The CDR3 spells CASSKGGQYLSYEQFF. For the CDR3, the DNA is TGTGCCAGCAGCAAGGGGGGCCAGTATCTCTCCTACGAGCAGTTCTTC.